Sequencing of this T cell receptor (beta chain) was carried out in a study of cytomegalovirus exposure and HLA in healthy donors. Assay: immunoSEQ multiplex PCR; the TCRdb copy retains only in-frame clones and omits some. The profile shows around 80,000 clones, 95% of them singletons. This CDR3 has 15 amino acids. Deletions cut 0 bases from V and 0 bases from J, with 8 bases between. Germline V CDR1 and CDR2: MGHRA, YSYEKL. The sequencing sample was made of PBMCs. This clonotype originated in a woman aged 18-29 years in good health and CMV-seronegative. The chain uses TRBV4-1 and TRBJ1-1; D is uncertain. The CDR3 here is CASSQDRSLNTEAFF. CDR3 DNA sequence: TGCGCCAGCAGCCAAGATCGGTCGTTGAACACTGAAGCTTTCTTT.